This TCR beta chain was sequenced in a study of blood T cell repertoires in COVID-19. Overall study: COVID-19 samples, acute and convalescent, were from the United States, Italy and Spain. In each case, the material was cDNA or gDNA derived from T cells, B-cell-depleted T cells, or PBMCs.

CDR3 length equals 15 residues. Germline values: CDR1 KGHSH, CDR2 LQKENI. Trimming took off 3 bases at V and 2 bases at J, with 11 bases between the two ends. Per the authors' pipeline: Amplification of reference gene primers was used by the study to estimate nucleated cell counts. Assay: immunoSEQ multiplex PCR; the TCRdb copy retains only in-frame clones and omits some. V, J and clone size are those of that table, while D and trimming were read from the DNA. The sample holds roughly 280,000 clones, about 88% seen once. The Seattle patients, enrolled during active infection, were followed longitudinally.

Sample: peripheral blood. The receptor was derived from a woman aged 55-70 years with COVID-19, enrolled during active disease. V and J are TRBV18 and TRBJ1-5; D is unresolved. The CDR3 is CASSPSDTGNQPQHF. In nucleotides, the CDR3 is TGTGCCAGCTCACCGTCCGACACGGGCAATCAGCCCCAGCATTTT.